This TCR beta chain was documented in a study of cytomegalovirus exposure and HLA in healthy donors. Libraries were prepared by immunoSEQ multiplex PCR; TCRdb keeps only in-frame clonotypes and omits some of them. Of tens of thousands of clones in the sample, approximately 90% were seen once. V lost 7 bases and J lost 8; bases outside the gene matches: 9. The germline V gene has CDR1 MDHEN and CDR2 SYDVKM. The CDR3 contains 14 residues. The clonotype comes from a woman aged 18 to 35 in good health and CMV-seropositive. This rearrangement joins TRBV28 to TRBJ1-4; 8 bases line up with TRBD1. What was sequenced was PBMCs. CDR3 coding DNA: TGTGCCAGCAACCCCGGGACAGGTTACGAAAAACTGTTTTTT. Translation: CASNPGTGYEKLFF. The full variable domain, with the rest looked up from reference TRBV28 and TRBJ1-4, is DVKVTQSSRYLVKRTGEKVFLECVQDMDHENMFWYRQDPGLGLRLIYFSYDVKMKEKGDIPEGYSVSREKKERFSLILESASTNQTSMYLCASNPGTGYEKLFFGSGTQLSVL.